This is a list of T cell receptor beta chains from one sample in a study of cytomegalovirus exposure and HLA in healthy donors. Measured with immunoSEQ multiplex PCR; TCRdb has only the in-frame clones, and not every one. The table records some 62,000 clones, around 87% of them present only once. The specimen sequenced was PBMCs. The receptor set was obtained from a man aged 18 to 35 in good health and CMV-seronegative. Both conserved end residues are part of each CDR3. The order of the fields is CDR3 DNA, CDR3 protein, V gene, D gene, J gene, clone size. The D gene is left open where the match is weak. Part of the rows lack a size; the others show once, few, many or a class for expanded clones.

DNA: TGTGCCAGCAGGATGGGCCACACTGAAGCTTTCTTT
CDR3: CASRMGHTEAFF
V: TRBV28
D: NA
J: TRBJ1-1
size: few

DNA: TGCAGTGCTACCCTTCAAGAGACCCAGTACTTC
CDR3: CSATLQETQYF
V: TRBV20-1
D: NA
J: TRBJ2-5
size: NA

DNA: TGTGCCAGCAGTTACTCGATACCAGGGGATTTAGGCTACACCTTC
CDR3: CASSYSIPGDLGYTF
V: TRBV6-5
D: NA
J: TRBJ1-2
size: NA

DNA: TGCGCCAGCACGGGGGGAGGAACTGAAGCTTTCTTT
CDR3: CASTGGGTEAFF
V: TRBV10-2
D: NA
J: TRBJ1-1
size: NA

DNA: TGTGCCAGCAGTGAACAGGGAGGAAAACTGTTTTTT
CDR3: CASSEQGGKLFF
V: TRBV2
D: NA
J: TRBJ1-4
size: few

DNA: TGTGCCAGCAGTGAATCGTACAGCAACTATGGCTACACCTTC
CDR3: CASSESYSNYGYTF
V: TRBV25-1
D: NA
J: TRBJ1-2
size: NA

DNA: TGTGCCAGCAGTGAATACCACAGCCAAGGCACCGGGGAGCTGTTTTTT
CDR3: CASSEYHSQGTGELFF
V: TRBV25-1
D: NA
J: TRBJ2-2
size: once

DNA: TGCAGCGCCCTACCCGGACAGGGGTACGAGCAGTACTTC
CDR3: CSALPGQGYEQYF
V: TRBV29-1
D: TRBD1
J: TRBJ2-7
size: NA

DNA: TGTGCCAGCAGCTCGGGACAGGGCTACGAGCAGTACTTC
CDR3: CASSSGQGYEQYF
V: TRBV13
D: TRBD1
J: TRBJ2-7
size: NA

DNA: TGTGCCAGCAGCCCGGGACATACTACCAATGAGCAGTTCTTC
CDR3: CASSPGHTTNEQFF
V: TRBV11-3
D: NA
J: TRBJ2-1
size: NA

DNA: TGTGCCAGCAGCGTAGAGGCGGGAACCATGAACACTGAAGCTTTCTTT
CDR3: CASSVEAGTMNTEAFF
V: TRBV9
D: NA
J: TRBJ1-1
size: few

DNA: TGTGCCAGCAGTTCCTTTGAGGCCTACGAGCAGTACTTC
CDR3: CASSSFEAYEQYF
V: TRBV28
D: NA
J: TRBJ2-7
size: NA

DNA: TGTGCCAGCAGTGGACAGGGTACCCGAGATACGCAGTATTTT
CDR3: CASSGQGTRDTQYF
V: TRBV2
D: TRBD1
J: TRBJ2-3
size: NA